These T cell receptor beta chains were read from a single sample in a study of vaccination and CD4 T cells after COVID-19. For these receptors, no antigen is known. TCRdb analysed the PCR reads with MiXCR anew, one entry per CDR3 protein. The table includes about 9,100 distinct CDR3 sequences, roughly 57% detected once. The specimen was cultured CD4+ T cells from blood, collected after SARS-CoV-2 vaccination. All receptors derive from a human donor with COVID-19. The CDR3 runs from the conserved cysteine through the conserved F or W.

v_gene: TRBV20-1
CDR3aa: CSGVRNTEAFF

v_gene: TRBV28
CDR3aa: CASSIGTGYQPQHF

v_gene: TRBV20-1
CDR3aa: CSARAPSGYTGELFF

v_gene: TRBV28
CDR3aa: CAILAGHLNTEAFF

v_gene: TRBV27
CDR3aa: CASRTGRGEQFF

v_gene: TRBV7-2
CDR3aa: CASSHRLYEQYF

v_gene: TRBV11-1
CDR3aa: CASSRTEYYEQYF

v_gene: TRBV20-1
CDR3aa: CSARDLRAVMGTDTQYF

v_gene: TRBV19
CDR3aa: CASIGDRVCNQPQHF

v_gene: TRBV20-1
CDR3aa: CSASPVRTEAFF

v_gene: TRBV20-1
CDR3aa: CSASQIAGSETQYF

v_gene: TRBV27
CDR3aa: CASRPTGGSQPQHF

v_gene: TRBV6-1
CDR3aa: CASSHQSGYEQYF

v_gene: TRBV11-3
CDR3aa: CASSRTQGSGGYNEQFF

v_gene: TRBV6-1
CDR3aa: CASVGQDTDTQYF

v_gene: TRBV25-1
CDR3aa: CASLRSNQPQHF

v_gene: TRBV10-3
CDR3aa: CAISPGTGGPPGANVLTF

v_gene: TRBV20-1
CDR3aa: CSARLGAGNQPQHF

v_gene: TRBV6-1
CDR3aa: CASSIGEPLHF

v_gene: TRBV15
CDR3aa: CATSRDRGTVFQETQYF

v_gene: TRBV20-1
CDR3aa: CSAQREAREAFF

v_gene: TRBV20-1
CDR3aa: CSAPRALRSNYGYTF

v_gene: TRBV21-1
CDR3aa: CASDPGEGDQPQHF

v_gene: TRBV7-2
CDR3aa: CASSFLSGSGRNTEAFF